These T cell receptor beta chains were read from a single sample in a study of blood T cells in healthy people across ages. Via MiXCR, TCRdb re-called the 5' RACE reads, giving one row per CDR3 protein. The sample yields 700,000 to 800,000 distinct CDR3 sequences, 40% to 45% seen once. The sequenced sample was blood. Receptors were obtained from a woman in her sixties in good health. The CDR3 runs from the conserved cysteine through the conserved F or W. Fields, in order: D gene, J gene, clone size, V gene, CDR3 protein, CDR3 DNA. A D gene is named only where the DNA matches it firmly. Not all rows give a size; the values are once, few, many and, for expanded clones, a class.

d_call: NA
j_call: TRBJ2-2
clone_size: NA
v_call: TRBV3-1
cdr3_aa: CASSQVVGSNTGELFF
cdr3_nt: TGTGCCAGCAGCCAAGTTGTGGGTTCGAACACCGGGGAGCTGTTTTTT

d_call: NA
j_call: TRBJ1-2
clone_size: many
v_call: TRBV6-2/TRBV6-3
cdr3_aa: CASSYVGDGYTF
cdr3_nt: TGTGCCAGCAGTTACGTAGGAGACGGCTACACCTTC

d_call: TRBD2
j_call: TRBJ2-1
clone_size: NA
v_call: TRBV4-3
cdr3_aa: CASSVTSGRSSYNEQFF
cdr3_nt: TGCGCCAGCAGCGTAACTAGCGGGAGGAGCTCCTACAATGAGCAGTTCTTC

d_call: TRBD1
j_call: TRBJ1-4
clone_size: few
v_call: TRBV7-2
cdr3_aa: CASSSFGQGKEKLFF
cdr3_nt: TGTGCCAGCAGCTCGTTTGGACAGGGGAAGGAAAAACTGTTTTTT

d_call: TRBD1
j_call: TRBJ1-1
clone_size: NA
v_call: TRBV14
cdr3_aa: CASSQLTGGLWDTEAFF
cdr3_nt: TGTGCCAGCAGCCAATTGACAGGGGGCTTATGGGACACTGAAGCTTTCTTT

d_call: NA
j_call: TRBJ2-1
clone_size: many
v_call: TRBV4-2
cdr3_aa: CASSQEGEQFF
cdr3_nt: TGTGCCAGCAGCCAAGAAGGTGAGCAGTTCTTC

d_call: TRBD2
j_call: TRBJ2-3
clone_size: few
v_call: TRBV4-2
cdr3_aa: CASSQGREQDTQYF
cdr3_nt: TGTGCCAGCAGCCAGGGGCGGGAGCAAGATACGCAGTATTTT

d_call: TRBD1
j_call: TRBJ2-5
clone_size: NA
v_call: TRBV5-1
cdr3_aa: CASSWAAGQGGQETQYF
cdr3_nt: TGCGCCAGCAGCTGGGCTGCCGGACAGGGGGGACAAGAGACCCAGTACTTC

d_call: NA
j_call: TRBJ2-3
clone_size: few
v_call: TRBV29-1
cdr3_aa: CSVRKSRPTDTQYF
cdr3_nt: TGCAGCGTCCGGAAGAGTCGCCCCACAGATACGCAGTATTTT

d_call: NA
j_call: TRBJ2-3
clone_size: NA
v_call: TRBV7-9
cdr3_aa: CASRQSQDPQYF
cdr3_nt: TGTGCCAGCAGACAAAGCCAGGACCCGCAGTATTTT

d_call: TRBD2
j_call: TRBJ2-1
clone_size: many
v_call: TRBV12-3/TRBV12-4
cdr3_aa: CASSLAGGAGEQFF
cdr3_nt: TGTGCCAGCAGTTTAGCGGGAGGGGCCGGTGAGCAGTTCTTC

d_call: NA
j_call: TRBJ1-4
clone_size: NA
v_call: TRBV25-1
cdr3_aa: CASRETGPDEKLFF
cdr3_nt: TGTGCCAGCAGAGAGACAGGACCTGATGAAAAACTGTTTTTT

d_call: NA
j_call: TRBJ2-3
clone_size: few
v_call: TRBV14
cdr3_aa: CASSQQGRLPSDTQYF
cdr3_nt: TGTGCCAGCAGCCAACAGGGTCGGCTTCCTTCAGATACGCAGTATTTT

d_call: NA
j_call: TRBJ1-2
clone_size: NA
v_call: TRBV2
cdr3_aa: CASTIREPGYTF
cdr3_nt: TGTGCCAGCACGATAAGGGAACCCGGCTACACCTTC

d_call: NA
j_call: TRBJ2-7
clone_size: NA
v_call: TRBV12-3/TRBV12-4
cdr3_aa: CASSWTEGYEQYF
cdr3_nt: TGTGCCAGCAGCTGGACAGAGGGCTACGAGCAGTACTTC

d_call: NA
j_call: TRBJ2-4
clone_size: few
v_call: TRBV7-9
cdr3_aa: CASLVPRRAKNIQYF
cdr3_nt: TGTGCCAGCCTCGTGCCGAGGAGGGCCAAAAACATTCAGTACTTC

d_call: TRBD1
j_call: TRBJ2-5
clone_size: NA
v_call: TRBV20-1
cdr3_aa: CSARGQQETQYF
cdr3_nt: TGCAGTGCTAGGGGACAGCAAGAGACCCAGTACTTC

d_call: NA
j_call: TRBJ1-2
clone_size: NA
v_call: TRBV30
cdr3_aa: CAWTAPDGVYGYTF
cdr3_nt: TGTGCCTGGACAGCTCCCGACGGTGTCTATGGCTACACCTTC

d_call: TRBD1
j_call: TRBJ2-6
clone_size: NA
v_call: TRBV6-1
cdr3_aa: CASTTGAGANVLTF
cdr3_nt: TGTGCCAGTACGACAGGGGCTGGGGCCAACGTCCTGACTTTC

d_call: TRBD1
j_call: TRBJ2-7
clone_size: few
v_call: TRBV20-1
cdr3_aa: CSAPTGWNYEQYF
cdr3_nt: TGCAGTGCCCCGACAGGGTGGAACTACGAGCAGTACTTC

d_call: TRBD1
j_call: TRBJ1-1
clone_size: NA
v_call: TRBV7-9
cdr3_aa: CASSLTHRGRGQDTEAFF
cdr3_nt: TGTGCCAGCAGCCTAACCCACAGGGGGCGAGGGCAGGACACTGAAGCTTTCTTT

d_call: TRBD1
j_call: TRBJ2-6
clone_size: NA
v_call: TRBV9
cdr3_aa: CASSVNLKTGGSGANVLTF
cdr3_nt: TGTGCCAGCAGCGTGAACCTAAAGACAGGGGGCTCTGGGGCCAACGTCCTGACTTTC

d_call: NA
j_call: TRBJ1-4
clone_size: once
v_call: TRBV7-2
cdr3_aa: CASTSGLTEVEKLFF
cdr3_nt: TGTGCCAGCACCTCGGGACTCACGGAAGTGGAAAAACTGTTTTTT

d_call: TRBD2
j_call: TRBJ2-5
clone_size: NA
v_call: TRBV27
cdr3_aa: CASRPTTSGGMDEQYF
cdr3_nt: TGTGCCAGCAGACCCACTACCAGCGGGGGGATGGATGAGCAGTACTTC

d_call: TRBD1
j_call: TRBJ2-7
clone_size: NA
v_call: TRBV20-1
cdr3_aa: CSAPGQGGSYEQYF
cdr3_nt: TGCAGTGCGCCGGGACAGGGGGGGTCCTACGAGCAGTACTTC

d_call: NA
j_call: TRBJ2-7
clone_size: many
v_call: TRBV27
cdr3_aa: CASSLTGPRYPSYEQYF
cdr3_nt: TGTGCCAGCAGTTTAACCGGGCCGAGATACCCCTCCTACGAGCAGTACTTC

d_call: NA
j_call: TRBJ2-3
clone_size: NA
v_call: TRBV7-7
cdr3_aa: CASSLGAGAGADTQYF
cdr3_nt: TGTGCTAGCAGCTTAGGGGCAGGGGCCGGAGCAGATACGCAGTATTTT

d_call: NA
j_call: TRBJ1-5
clone_size: NA
v_call: TRBV30
cdr3_aa: CAWREAQGNQPQHF
cdr3_nt: TGTGCCTGGAGGGAGGCCCAGGGCAATCAGCCCCAGCATTTT

d_call: TRBD2
j_call: TRBJ2-3
clone_size: NA
v_call: TRBV20-1
cdr3_aa: CSPLILAGADLDTQYF
cdr3_nt: TGCAGTCCTCTCATACTAGCGGGAGCAGACCTAGATACGCAGTATTTT

d_call: TRBD2
j_call: TRBJ2-3
clone_size: NA
v_call: TRBV12-3/TRBV12-4
cdr3_aa: CASSPILAGGTDTQYF
cdr3_nt: TGTGCCAGCAGTCCAATCCTGGCGGGGGGGACAGATACGCAGTATTTT

d_call: TRBD1
j_call: TRBJ1-1
clone_size: few
v_call: TRBV6-5
cdr3_aa: CASSYFPGGDTEAFF
cdr3_nt: TGTGCCAGCAGTTACTTTCCAGGGGGGGACACTGAAGCTTTCTTT

d_call: NA
j_call: TRBJ2-3
clone_size: few
v_call: TRBV21-1
cdr3_aa: CASKYPSGRTDTQYF
cdr3_nt: TGTGCCAGCAAATACCCTAGCGGGAGGACAGATACGCAGTATTTT

d_call: TRBD2
j_call: TRBJ2-3
clone_size: few
v_call: TRBV6-5
cdr3_aa: CASSYSQGTGGPTDTQYF
cdr3_nt: TGTGCCAGCAGTTACTCTCAGGGGACGGGAGGGCCAACAGATACGCAGTATTTT

d_call: NA
j_call: TRBJ2-5
clone_size: few
v_call: TRBV6-5
cdr3_aa: CASSPGAWETQYF
cdr3_nt: TGTGCCAGCAGTCCAGGGGCCTGGGAGACCCAGTACTTC

d_call: TRBD2
j_call: TRBJ2-5
clone_size: NA
v_call: TRBV20-1
cdr3_aa: CSATTYSGGLPQYEQYF
cdr3_nt: TGCAGTGCTACCACCTACTCGGGGGGACTTCCCCAATATGAGCAGTACTTC

d_call: TRBD1
j_call: TRBJ2-7
clone_size: once
v_call: TRBV5-1
cdr3_aa: CASSHRDRLYNEQYF
cdr3_nt: TGCGCCAGCAGCCACCGGGACAGGCTATACAATGAGCAGTACTTC

d_call: TRBD1
j_call: TRBJ2-5
clone_size: NA
v_call: TRBV9
cdr3_aa: CASSPGTGGAETQYF
cdr3_nt: TGTGCCAGCAGCCCCGGGACAGGGGGCGCAGAGACCCAGTACTTC

d_call: TRBD2
j_call: TRBJ2-1
clone_size: NA
v_call: TRBV28
cdr3_aa: CASSLISGSRNEQFF
cdr3_nt: TGTGCCAGCAGCCTTATTAGCGGGAGTCGAAATGAGCAGTTCTTC